These 29 T cell receptor beta chains came from one sample sequenced in a study of memory CD4+ T cells and cytomegalovirus serostatus. Single viable CD3+CD4+CD8-CD45RO+ cells were sorted as the memory CD4+ T cells. Generated by immunoSEQ multiplex PCR, the TCRdb table keeps only in-frame clones and is missing some. The sample has 50,000 to 75,000 clones, approximately 78% seen once. Specimen: memory CD4+ T cells from blood. The receptors originated from an adult in good health and CMV-seronegative.

The chain has TRBV6-5 and TRBJ1-1, with D hard to call. The CDR3 spans 14 residues. Germline V gives CDR1 MNHEY, CDR2 SVGAGI. Between the trimmed V and J ends, which lost 0 bases and 7 bases, there was a span of 12 bases. The CDR3 nucleotides are TGTGCCAGCAGTTACTCAAGGAGGAGAAGTGAAGCTTTCTTT. This sequence encodes CASSYSRRRSEAFF.

The gene calls are TRBV6-1 and TRBJ1-2; perhaps TRBD1 as D (6 bases). Looked up from germline, CDR1 is MNHNS and CDR2 is SASEGT. CDR3 length: 15 amino acids. With 4 bases removed from V and 8 bases from J, the gap between germline ends came to 20 bases. This chain's CDR3 is CASSAYTGGLEGYTF. The DNA for the CDR3 is TGTGCCAGCAGTGCCTATACGGGGGGGCTAGAAGGCTACACCTTC.

The chain joins TRBV30 to TRBJ2-7, with 8 bases identical to TRBD2. Trimming took 4 bases from V and 4 from J; bases not matched to a gene: 9. The V gene's germline CDR1 is GTSNPN and CDR2 SVGIG (reference sequence). The length of the CDR3 is 14 residues. As DNA, the CDR3 is TGTGCCTGGAACGTAGCTAGCGGGTCGTACGAGCAGTACTTC. Translated: CAWNVASGSYEQYF.

In this sample, this clone turned up once. V is TRBV7-8 and J is TRBJ2-4; weak D call: TRBD2 (6 bases). The V gene lost 4 bases and the J gene lost 0 bases, with 19 bases spanning the gap. The CDR3 is 18 amino acids. Germline V gene lookup returns CDR1 SGHVS and CDR2 FQNEAQ. CDR3: CASSSFLGGELAKNIQYF. In DNA, the CDR3 is TGTGCCAGCAGCTCGTTTCTTGGCGGGGAGTTAGCCAAAAACATTCAGTACTTC. Full variable domain (remainder filled in from reference TRBV7-8 and TRBJ2-4): GAGVSQSPRYKVAKRGQDVALRCDPISGHVSLFWYQQALGQGPEFLTYFQNEAQLDKSGLPSDRFFAERPEGSVSTLKIQRTQQEDSAVYLCASSSFLGGELAKNIQYFGAGTRLSVL.

The chain has TRBV5-1 and TRBJ1-2, with D possibly matching TRBD1 (5 bases). Trimming shortened V by 0 bases and J by 1 base, and 7 bases separated the two germline ends. This CDR3 region has 14 residues. In germline, CDR1 is SGHRS, CDR2 YFSETQ. CDR3 sequence: CASSLDQGNYGYTF. The DNA of the CDR3 is TGCGCCAGCAGCTTGGACCAGGGTAACTATGGCTACACCTTC.

The rearrangement uses TRBV29-1 and TRBJ1-2; D is undetermined. V was shortened by 7 bases and J by 10 bases, with 13 bases between the two germline ends. CDR3 length: 10 residues. Germline CDR1 reads SQVTM; CDR2 reads ANQGSEA. The CDR3 DNA follows: TGCAGCGCTCGTGAGGAGCACTACACCTTC. It is translated as CSAREEHYTF.

The chain combines TRBV7-9 with TRBJ1-4; no clear D gene. Germline CDR1 reads SEHNR; CDR2 reads FQNEAQ (reference sequence). CDR3 length: 16 residues. V was shortened by 0 bases and J by 4 bases, with 12 bases between the two germline ends. The CDR3 DNA follows: TGTGCCAGCAGCTTAGCTCTTCCCCGAGGTAATGAAAAACTGTTTTTT. It codes for CASSLALPRGNEKLFF.

V is TRBV5-1 and J is TRBJ2-7, with D perhaps matching TRBD2 (6 bases). The CDR3 covers 13 residues. Germline CDR1 SGHRS, CDR2 YFSETQ. V dropped 0 bases and J dropped 5 bases, with 9 bases sitting between them. The CDR3 loop is CASSLEGGDEQYF. CDR3 nucleotides: TGCGCCAGCAGCTTGGAGGGAGGCGACGAGCAGTACTTC.

V and J are TRBV7-7 and TRBJ1-2; D unresolved. V gave up 11 bases and J gave up 4 bases, with 11 bases separating them. CDR1 and CDR2 from the germline V gene are SSHAT and FNYEAQ (reference sequence). This CDR3 contains 11 residues. DNA for the CDR3: TGTGCCGGAGGAAGGCCCTATGGCTACACCTTC. It codes for CAGGRPYGYTF. Full variable domain (outside the CDR3, taken from reference TRBV7-7 and TRBJ1-2): GAGVSQSPRYKVTKRGQDVTLRCDPISSHATLYWYQQALGQGPEFLTYFNYEAQPDKSGLPSDRFSAERPEGSISTLTIQRTEQRDSAMYRCAGGRPYGYTFGSGTRLTVV.

This CDR3 reads CASSENPGTPVVQYF. The CDR3, as DNA: TGTGCCAGCAGTGAAAACCCCGGGACTCCTGTCGTGCAGTACTTC. This rearrangement joins TRBV2 to TRBJ2-7; weak D call: TRBD2 (6 bases). Trimming left V 2 bases short and J 9 bases short, with 20 bases between. The CDR3 has 15 amino acids. Germline V lookup: CDR1 SNHLY, CDR2 FYNNEI.

The V call is TRBV7-9, the J call TRBJ1-1, with a tentative D call TRBD1 (6 bases). The V end was cut by 0 bases, the J end by 5 bases, with 7 bases between. This CDR3 is built from 13 residues. Germline CDR1 and CDR2: SEHNR and FQNEAQ (reference sequence). Here the CDR3 DNA reads TGTGCCAGCAGCTTAGCCCAGGGGACTGAAGCTTTCTTT. The encoded protein is CASSLAQGTEAFF. The whole variable domain, remainder taken from reference TRBV7-9 and TRBJ1-1, is DTGVSQNPRHKITKRGQNVTFRCDPISEHNRLYWYRQTLGQGPEFLTYFQNEAQLEKSRLLSDRFSAERPKGSFSTLEIQRTEQGDSAMYLCASSLAQGTEAFFGQGTRLTVV.

The CDR3 region has the DNA TGTGCCAGCAGTCCCTCCGGGACGGAGAACACTGAAGCTTTCTTT. Translating gives CASSPSGTENTEAFF. The genes are TRBV28 and TRBJ1-1, with TRBD1 as a possible D gene (5 bases). CDR1 MDHEN and CDR2 SYDVKM come from the germline V gene. Trimming left V 5 bases short and J 1 base short, with 14 bases between. The CDR3 is made up of 15 amino acids.

This clone was found a few times. The J gene is TRBJ1-5, the V gene TRBV19; maybe TRBD1 (6 bases). Trimming stripped 7 bases from V and 0 bases from J, with 22 bases between. The CDR3 is made up of 18 amino acids. Germline V lookup: CDR1 LNHDA, CDR2 SQIVND (reference sequence). CDR3 DNA sequence: TGTGCCAGTAAGGGGGGGTTAGTTACAGCGACTAGCAATCAGCCCCAGCATTTT. Translated, it gives CASKGGLVTATSNQPQHF.

This chain joins TRBV2 and TRBJ2-7; D is tentatively TRBD1 or TRBD2 (5 bases each). Germline loops: CDR1 SNHLY, CDR2 FYNNEI. The CDR3 is 13 residues long. The V gene lost 4 bases and the J gene lost 2 bases, with 9 bases spanning the gap. The CDR3: CASSGDRTYEQYF. DNA for the CDR3: TGTGCCAGCAGTGGGGACCGAACCTACGAGCAGTACTTC.

The chain has TRBV4-1 and TRBJ2-5; possibly TRBD1 for D (5 bases). The CDR3 totals 16 residues. V was pared by 4 bases and J by 4 bases, with 19 bases between. In germline, CDR1 is MGHRA, CDR2 YSYEKL. The CDR3, as DNA: TGCGCCAGCAGCCCTTCCCCTGACAGAGTGGGAGAGACCCAGTACTTC. It codes for CASSPSPDRVGETQYF.

V usage is TRBV28 and J usage is TRBJ2-3; 7 bases align to TRBD2. The CDR3 extends over 14 amino acids. V dropped 7 bases and J dropped 5; count of bases not matched to a gene: 9. CDR1 and CDR2 (germline): MDHEN, SYDVKM. CDR3 in DNA: TGTGCCAGCACTCCGGACCGCGGGGGAGATACGCAGTATTTT. Its protein product is CASTPDRGGDTQYF. Full variable domain (rest looked up from reference TRBV28 and TRBJ2-3): DVKVTQSSRYLVKRTGEKVFLECVQDMDHENMFWYRQDPGLGLRLIYFSYDVKMKEKGDIPEGYSVSREKKERFSLILESASTNQTSMYLCASTPDRGGDTQYFGPGTRLTVL.

V is TRBV30 and J is TRBJ2-1; D may be TRBD2 (6 bases). The CDR3 is 14 residues long. Per germline, CDR1 GTSNPN and CDR2 SVGIG (reference sequence). V was trimmed by 3 bases and J by 7 bases, leaving 16 bases between them. The chain's CDR3 is CAWRGGLGRNEQFF. CDR3 nucleotides: TGTGCCTGGAGGGGGGGACTCGGCAGGAATGAGCAGTTCTTC.

The rearrangement joins TRBV7-3 to TRBJ2-2, with TRBD2 identical over 10 bases. CDR1 is SGHTA and CDR2 is FQGTGA in the germline V gene. The CDR3 is made up of 18 amino acids. Germline trimming cut 5 bases from V and 2 bases from J; bases unmatched to any gene: 11. CDR3 protein: CASSPTQLAGVNTGELFF. In nucleotides, the CDR3 is TGTGCCAGCAGCCCCACCCAGCTAGCGGGGGTCAACACCGGGGAGCTGTTTTTT.

The chain employs TRBV13 and TRBJ2-7; 8 nucleotides align to TRBD1. Germline CDR1 and CDR2: PRHDT and FYEKMQ (reference sequence). The CDR3 contains 15 residues. Germline trimming cut 6 bases from V and 7 bases from J; bases unmatched to any gene: 14. CDR3 in amino acids: CASSYGQGFSGEQYF. The CDR3 DNA reads TGTGCCAGCAGTTACGGACAGGGCTTTTCGGGAGAGCAGTACTTC.

This clone was seen a handful of times. V is TRBV5-4 and J is TRBJ2-2; the D gene is possibly TRBD1 (5 bases). The CDR3 has 13 residues. Germline values: CDR1 SGHNT, CDR2 YYREEE (reference sequence). With 7 bases removed from V and 2 bases from J, the gap between germline ends came to 9 bases. The CDR3 DNA reads TGTGCCAGCCGGACACTAAACACCGGGGAGCTGTTTTTT. Its translation is CASRTLNTGELFF.

This clone appeared a few times. The CDR3, as DNA: TGTGCCAGCGCCTCGCGACTAGCGGAATACAATGAGCAGTTCTTC. This translates into CASASRLAEYNEQFF. The chain combines TRBV11-2 with TRBJ2-1; the match to TRBD2 covers 9 bases. Per germline, CDR1 SGHAT and CDR2 FQNNGV. Trimming took 8 bases from V and 4 from J; bases not matched to a gene: 9. The CDR3 has 15 residues.

This clone was observed once. The J gene is TRBJ2-3, the V gene TRBV14; tentative D call: TRBD1 (5 bases). The germline gives CDR1 SGHDN, CDR2 FVKESK. CDR3 size: 15 residues. The V gene lost 1 base and the J gene lost 3 bases, with 11 bases spanning the gap. In DNA form, the CDR3 reads TGTGCCAGCAGCCAAGTCCAGGGTCTGACAGATACGCAGTATTTT. Translating gives CASSQVQGLTDTQYF.

V is TRBV2 and J is TRBJ2-2, with a tentative D call TRBD2 (5 bases). This CDR3 spans 15 amino acids. Looked up from germline, CDR1 is SNHLY and CDR2 is FYNNEI. V was pared by 4 bases and J by 0 bases, with 9 bases between. The CDR3 sequence: CASSVNGANTGELFF. CDR3 DNA sequence: TGTGCCAGCAGTGTGAACGGGGCGAACACCGGGGAGCTGTTTTTT.

This clone occurred once. V usage is TRBV11-2 and J usage is TRBJ2-1; D is possibly TRBD2 (5 bases). The ends were cut back, 5 bases at V and 7 bases at J, with 21 bases in the middle. The germline gives CDR1 SGHAT, CDR2 FQNNGV. The CDR3 is 16 residues long. The CDR3 coding sequence is TGTGCCAGCAGCCTCGCTAGCCTCGGCGGTCGGAATGAGCAGTTCTTC. Its translation is CASSLASLGGRNEQFF.

The gene calls are TRBV18 and TRBJ2-7; D ambiguous. Trimming removed 0 bases from V and 3 bases from J, with 6 bases in between. In germline, CDR1 is KGHSH, CDR2 LQKENI. The CDR3 has 13 amino acids. The CDR3 region is CASSPPGSYEQYF. The CDR3 bases are TGTGCCAGCTCACCACCGGGCAGCTACGAGCAGTACTTC.

The chain carries TRBV5-1 and TRBJ2-7; D gene ambiguous. From germline, CDR1 is SGHRS and CDR2 YFSETQ. The CDR3 covers 13 residues. Trimming removed 0 bases from V and 3 bases from J, with 7 bases in between. As DNA, the CDR3 is TGCGCCAGCAGCTTGGAGCTAAGCTACGAGCAGTACTTC. Translation gives CASSLELSYEQYF.

The chain is built from TRBV11-2 and TRBJ2-1, with TRBD2 identical over 8 bases. V shed 3 bases and J 2 bases; nucleotides not matched to a gene: 3. Germline CDR1 is SGHAT and CDR2 is FQNNGV. CDR3 length equals 15 residues. The CDR3 bases are TGTGCCAGCAGCTTCGTGCGGGAGGCCTACAATGAGCAGTTCTTC. This codes for CASSFVREAYNEQFF.

CDR3 coding DNA: TGCGCCAGCAGCGCCCCGGACAGGGCGAACACTGAAGCTTTCTTT. Its translation: CASSAPDRANTEAFF. The rearrangement links TRBV5-1 to TRBJ1-1; 8 bases map to TRBD1. The germline gives CDR1 SGHRS, CDR2 YFSETQ. The CDR3 has 15 amino acids. The J segment lost 1 base and the V segment lost 4 bases, leaving 6 bases of the junction unmatched.

V is TRBV4-2 and J is TRBJ2-3, with 9 nucleotides matching TRBD1. V shed 0 bases, J shed 3 bases, and the junction held 1 base outside the gene matches. Germline CDR1 is LGHNA and CDR2 is YNFKEQ. The CDR3 totals 15 residues. The CDR3 nucleotides are TGTGCCAGCAGCCAAGAGGACAGGGGAACAGATACGCAGTATTTT. Encoded protein: CASSQEDRGTDTQYF.